This T cell receptor beta chain was sequenced during a study of T cell repertoires in cytomegalovirus infection. The V gene lost 3 bases and the J gene lost 1 base, with 21 bases spanning the gap. The CDR3 consists of 18 residues. Germline CDR1 SGHVS, CDR2 FNYEAQ. TCRdb redid the calling of the reads with MiXCR, one entry per CDR3 protein. The data contain fewer than 850,000 distinct CDR3 sequences, roughly 28% of them seen just once; the ten biggest clones take up roughly 14%. There are many counts of this clonotype. Its target is not known. The source was cultured CD8+ T cells from PBMCs, collected from culture after CMV antigen stimulation. The receptor was derived from a human donor in good health (CMV status not recorded). Some clones in this sample may be carry-over from other donors' samples. The chain is built from TRBV7-6 and TRBJ1-1; unclear D gene. CDR3 in DNA: TGTGCCAGCAGCTTGTTTAGGGTCAGTGCAGATCGGAACACTGAAGCTTTCTTT. As protein: CASSLFRVSADRNTEAFF.